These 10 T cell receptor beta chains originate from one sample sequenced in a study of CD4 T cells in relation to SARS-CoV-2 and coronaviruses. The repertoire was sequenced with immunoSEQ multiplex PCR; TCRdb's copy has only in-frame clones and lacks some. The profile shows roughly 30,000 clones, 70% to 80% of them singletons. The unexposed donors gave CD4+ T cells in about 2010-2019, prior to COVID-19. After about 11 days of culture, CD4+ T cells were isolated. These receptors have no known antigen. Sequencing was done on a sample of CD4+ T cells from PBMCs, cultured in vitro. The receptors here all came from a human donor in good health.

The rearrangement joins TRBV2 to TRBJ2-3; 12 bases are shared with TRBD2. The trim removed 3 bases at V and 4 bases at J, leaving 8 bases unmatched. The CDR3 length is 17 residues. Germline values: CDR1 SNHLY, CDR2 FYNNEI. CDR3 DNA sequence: TGTGCCAGCAGTGAGCGGGGCCTAGCGGGAGGGCCAGATACGCAGTATTTT. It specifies CASSERGLAGGPDTQYF.

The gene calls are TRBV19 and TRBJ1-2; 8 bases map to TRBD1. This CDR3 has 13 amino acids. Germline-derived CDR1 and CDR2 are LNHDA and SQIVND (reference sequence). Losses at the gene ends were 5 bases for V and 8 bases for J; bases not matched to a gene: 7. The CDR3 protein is CASSPQGAYGYTF. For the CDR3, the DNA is TGTGCCAGTAGTCCCCAGGGGGCTTACGGCTACACCTTC.

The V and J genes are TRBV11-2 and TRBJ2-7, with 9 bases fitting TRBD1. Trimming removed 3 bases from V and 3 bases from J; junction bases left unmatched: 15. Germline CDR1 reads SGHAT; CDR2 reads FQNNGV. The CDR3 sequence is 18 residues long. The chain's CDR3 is CASSFRDRAQSTHYEQYF. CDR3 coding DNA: TGTGCCAGCAGCTTTCGGGACAGGGCCCAGTCCACGCACTACGAGCAGTACTTC.

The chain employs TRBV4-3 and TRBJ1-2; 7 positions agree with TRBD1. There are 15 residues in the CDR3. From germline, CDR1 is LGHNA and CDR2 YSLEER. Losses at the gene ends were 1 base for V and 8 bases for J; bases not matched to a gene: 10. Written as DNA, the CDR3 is TGCGCCAGCAGCCAAGGTGACAGGGAGTCGGGCGGCTACACCTTC. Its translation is CASSQGDRESGGYTF.

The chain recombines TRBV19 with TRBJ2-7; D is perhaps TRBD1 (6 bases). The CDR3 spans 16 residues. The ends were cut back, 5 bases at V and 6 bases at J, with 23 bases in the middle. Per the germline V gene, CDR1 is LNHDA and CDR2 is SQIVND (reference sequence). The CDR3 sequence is CASSFQGMGKTGEQYF. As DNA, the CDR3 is TGTGCCAGTAGTTTCCAGGGGATGGGTAAGACAGGCGAGCAGTACTTC.

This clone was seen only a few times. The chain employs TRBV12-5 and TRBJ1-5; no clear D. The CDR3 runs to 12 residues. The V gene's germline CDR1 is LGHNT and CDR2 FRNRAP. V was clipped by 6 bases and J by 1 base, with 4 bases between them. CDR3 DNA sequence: TGTGCTAGTGGGCCCAGCAATCAGCCCCAGCATTTT. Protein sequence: CASGPSNQPQHF.

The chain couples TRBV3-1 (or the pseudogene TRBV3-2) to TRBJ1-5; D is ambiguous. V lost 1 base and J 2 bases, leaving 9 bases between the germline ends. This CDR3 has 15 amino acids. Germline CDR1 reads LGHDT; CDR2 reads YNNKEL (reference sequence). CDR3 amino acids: CASSQGLWGNQPQHF. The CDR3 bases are TGTGCCAGCAGCCAAGGCCTGTGGGGCAATCAGCCCCAGCATTTT.

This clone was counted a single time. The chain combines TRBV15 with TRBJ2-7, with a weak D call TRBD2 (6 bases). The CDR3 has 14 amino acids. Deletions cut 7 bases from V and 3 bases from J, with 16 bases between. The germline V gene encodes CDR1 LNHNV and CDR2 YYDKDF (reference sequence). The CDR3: CATIAPWTNYEQYF. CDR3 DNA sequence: TGTGCCACCATCGCGCCCTGGACTAACTACGAGCAGTACTTC.

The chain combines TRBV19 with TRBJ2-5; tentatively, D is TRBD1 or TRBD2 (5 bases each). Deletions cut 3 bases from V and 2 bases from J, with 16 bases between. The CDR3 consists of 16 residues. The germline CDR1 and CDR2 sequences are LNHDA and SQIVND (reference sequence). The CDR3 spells CASSMPGGWGQETQYF. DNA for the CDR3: TGTGCCAGTAGTATGCCTGGAGGATGGGGGCAAGAGACCCAGTACTTC.

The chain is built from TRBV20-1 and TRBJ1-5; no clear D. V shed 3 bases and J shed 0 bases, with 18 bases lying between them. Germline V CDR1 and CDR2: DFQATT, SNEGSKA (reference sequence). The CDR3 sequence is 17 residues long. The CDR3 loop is CSASSLLSYYSNQPQHF. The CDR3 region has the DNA TGCAGTGCTAGTTCTCTTCTCAGTTATTATAGCAATCAGCCCCAGCATTTT.